These T cell receptor beta chains were read from a single sample in a study of patients and donors after allogeneic stem cell transplantation. TCRdb used MiXCR to reprocess the RT-PCR reads, holding one entry per CDR3 protein. The sample has hundreds of thousands of distinct CDR3 sequences, 16% seen once; the top ten hold 6.5% to 7.5%. Source material: blood, either unsorted or a sorted T cell fraction (not recorded which). These receptors all stem from a human donor who was either an allogeneic HSCT recipient or a stem cell or donor lymphocyte infusion donor (not recorded which). It is not recorded whose cells these are; they may come from a transplant donor. Both conserved end residues are part of each CDR3. Fields, in order: clone size, J gene, V gene, D gene, CDR3 DNA, CDR3 protein. The D gene is left open where the match is weak. Clone size is stated in some rows and not others, as once, few, many or a class when expanded.

size: NA; J: TRBJ1-3; V: TRBV7-2; D: NA; DNA: TGTGCCAGCAGCCCAGCTCATTCTGGAAACACCATATATTTT; CDR3: CASSPAHSGNTIYF
size: NA; J: TRBJ2-5; V: TRBV20-1; D: TRBD1; DNA: TGCAGTGCTAGCCCCTGGACAGGGGACACGCTAGTGGGCAGAGAGACCCAGTACTTC; CDR3: CSASPWTGDTLVGRETQYF
size: many; J: TRBJ2-3; V: TRBV20-1; D: NA; DNA: TGCAGTGCTAGGCCCGGGACGTATACGCAGTATTTT; CDR3: CSARPGTYTQYF
size: few; J: TRBJ2-7; V: TRBV7-9; D: NA; DNA: TGTGCCAGCAGCTTAGGGGAAATCTACGAGCAGTACTTC; CDR3: CASSLGEIYEQYF
size: NA; J: TRBJ2-1; V: TRBV5-1; D: TRBD2; DNA: TGCGCCAGCAGCAAGCGGGAGGCAGACAATGAGCAGTTCTTC; CDR3: CASSKREADNEQFF
size: few; J: TRBJ2-2; V: TRBV6-1; D: TRBD1; DNA: TGTGCCAGCAGTCCCAGGGGGCCCGGGGAGCTGTTTTTT; CDR3: CASSPRGPGELFF
size: few; J: TRBJ2-3; V: TRBV20-1; D: NA; DNA: TGCAGTGCTAAACTAGCAGATACCCCTACTAGCACAGATACGCAGTATTTT; CDR3: CSAKLADTPTSTDTQYF
size: NA; J: TRBJ2-7; V: TRBV6-5; D: TRBD2; DNA: TGTGCCAGCAGTTACCCGGGGGGAGGGCCTAGGGAGCAGTACTTC; CDR3: CASSYPGGGPREQYF
size: NA; J: TRBJ2-7; V: TRBV4-1; D: NA; DNA: TGCGCCAGCAGCCCGGACATGTTCAACGAGCAGTACTTC; CDR3: CASSPDMFNEQYF
size: many; J: TRBJ1-1; V: TRBV10-3; D: NA; DNA: TGTGCCATCAGCCTGGGAGGACGCATGAACACTGAAGCTTTCTTT; CDR3: CAISLGGRMNTEAFF
size: NA; J: TRBJ1-6; V: TRBV2; D: NA; DNA: TGTGCCAGCAGTGAATGGGGTTATAATTCACCCCTCCACTTT; CDR3: CASSEWGYNSPLHF
size: NA; J: TRBJ2-5; V: TRBV7-2; D: NA; DNA: TGTGCCAGCAGCTTAGATGGGCTTGGGCAAGAGACCCAGTACTTC; CDR3: CASSLDGLGQETQYF
size: NA; J: TRBJ2-3; V: TRBV7-9; D: TRBD2; DNA: TGTGCCAACTCCCAGCGGGGGGGAGATACGCAGTATTTT; CDR3: CANSQRGGDTQYF
size: few; J: TRBJ1-6; V: TRBV14; D: TRBD1; DNA: TGTGCCAGCAGCTTACACAGGGGAATTTCACCCCTCCACTTT; CDR3: CASSLHRGISPLHF
size: few; J: TRBJ2-1; V: TRBV5-5; D: NA; DNA: TGTGCCAGCAGCTTGATAAATGAGCAGTTCTTC; CDR3: CASSLINEQFF
size: few; J: TRBJ1-5; V: TRBV29-1; D: NA; DNA: TGCAGCGTTGGTCAGGGAAATCAGCCCCAGCATTTT; CDR3: CSVGQGNQPQHF
size: few; J: TRBJ2-2; V: TRBV12-5; D: TRBD1; DNA: TGTGCTAGTGGTACCTGGACAGGGAGAAACACCGGGGAGCTGTTTTTT; CDR3: CASGTWTGRNTGELFF
size: few; J: TRBJ1-2; V: TRBV20-1; D: NA; DNA: TGCAGTGCTAGAGATCGTAGGGCCCCCTATGGCTACACCTTC; CDR3: CSARDRRAPYGYTF
size: few; J: TRBJ2-2; V: TRBV7-8; D: TRBD2; DNA: TGTGCCAGCAGCTTAGAAGGGACTAGCCTGCCCGGGGAGCTGTTTTTT; CDR3: CASSLEGTSLPGELFF
size: few; J: TRBJ2-7; V: TRBV29-1; D: NA; DNA: TGCAGCGTGGGATCCCAGGTTAAGTCCTACGAGCAGTACTTC; CDR3: CSVGSQVKSYEQYF
size: NA; J: TRBJ1-5; V: TRBV3-1; D: TRBD1; DNA: TGTGCCAGCAGCCAGGCGACAGGGGTTCGGCCCCAGCATTTT; CDR3: CASSQATGVRPQHF
size: many; J: TRBJ2-3; V: TRBV7-2; D: NA; DNA: TGTGCCAGCAGCTTTACAGATACGCAGTATTTT; CDR3: CASSFTDTQYF